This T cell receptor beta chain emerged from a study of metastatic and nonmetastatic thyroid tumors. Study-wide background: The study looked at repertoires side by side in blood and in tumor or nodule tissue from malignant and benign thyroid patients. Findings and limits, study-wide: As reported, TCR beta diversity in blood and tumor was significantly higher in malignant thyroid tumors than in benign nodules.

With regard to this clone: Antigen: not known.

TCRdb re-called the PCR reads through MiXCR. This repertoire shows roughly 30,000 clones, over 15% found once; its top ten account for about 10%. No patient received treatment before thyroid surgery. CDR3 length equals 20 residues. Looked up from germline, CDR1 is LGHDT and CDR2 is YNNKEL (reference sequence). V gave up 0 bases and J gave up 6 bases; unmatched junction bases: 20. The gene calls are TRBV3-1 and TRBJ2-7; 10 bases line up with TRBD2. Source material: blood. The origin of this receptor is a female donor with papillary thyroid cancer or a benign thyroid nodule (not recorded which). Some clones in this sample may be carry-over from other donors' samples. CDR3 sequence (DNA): TGTGCCAGCAGCCAAGAAGGCCGCTACTTCTTCAAGCGGGGGGGCCCCGAGCAGTACTTC. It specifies CASSQEGRYFFKRGGPEQYF.